This T cell receptor (beta chain) derives from a study of T cells in tuberculosis. Study as a whole: The T cells targeted glucose monomycolate, a mycobacterial lipid, via CD1B.

The assay was immunoSEQ multiplex PCR, and TCRdb's table has in-frame clones only and misses some. The sample records nearly 60,000 clones, around 90% being singletons. Study-wide results and caveats: T cells binding CD1B-GMM tetramer weakly possibly escaped the sort.

CDR1 is LNHDA and CDR2 is SQIVND in the germline V gene (reference sequence). V was shortened by 3 bases and J by 5 bases, with 22 bases between the two germline ends. This CDR3 has 17 residues. Sorting used thawed, overnight-rested PBMC stained with anti-CD3, a viability dye and GMM-loaded CD1B tetramer. CD1B tetramers were loaded with Rhodococcus equi-derived C32 glucose monomycolate. Before cryopreservation, the sorted PBMC lost their CD14-expressing monocytes. About 100,000 tetramer-negative cells were sorted from each donor. The chain couples TRBV19 to TRBJ1-1, with D possibly TRBD1 on 5 matching bases. The receptor comes from an adult woman with latent tuberculosis. Sequencing was performed on CD1b-GMM tetramer-negative cells sorted from PBMCs. CDR3 nucleotide sequence: TGTGCCAGTAGTATCGATCGAATCAGGGAAGGAGGGACTGAAGCTTTCTTT. As protein: CASSIDRIREGGTEAFF.